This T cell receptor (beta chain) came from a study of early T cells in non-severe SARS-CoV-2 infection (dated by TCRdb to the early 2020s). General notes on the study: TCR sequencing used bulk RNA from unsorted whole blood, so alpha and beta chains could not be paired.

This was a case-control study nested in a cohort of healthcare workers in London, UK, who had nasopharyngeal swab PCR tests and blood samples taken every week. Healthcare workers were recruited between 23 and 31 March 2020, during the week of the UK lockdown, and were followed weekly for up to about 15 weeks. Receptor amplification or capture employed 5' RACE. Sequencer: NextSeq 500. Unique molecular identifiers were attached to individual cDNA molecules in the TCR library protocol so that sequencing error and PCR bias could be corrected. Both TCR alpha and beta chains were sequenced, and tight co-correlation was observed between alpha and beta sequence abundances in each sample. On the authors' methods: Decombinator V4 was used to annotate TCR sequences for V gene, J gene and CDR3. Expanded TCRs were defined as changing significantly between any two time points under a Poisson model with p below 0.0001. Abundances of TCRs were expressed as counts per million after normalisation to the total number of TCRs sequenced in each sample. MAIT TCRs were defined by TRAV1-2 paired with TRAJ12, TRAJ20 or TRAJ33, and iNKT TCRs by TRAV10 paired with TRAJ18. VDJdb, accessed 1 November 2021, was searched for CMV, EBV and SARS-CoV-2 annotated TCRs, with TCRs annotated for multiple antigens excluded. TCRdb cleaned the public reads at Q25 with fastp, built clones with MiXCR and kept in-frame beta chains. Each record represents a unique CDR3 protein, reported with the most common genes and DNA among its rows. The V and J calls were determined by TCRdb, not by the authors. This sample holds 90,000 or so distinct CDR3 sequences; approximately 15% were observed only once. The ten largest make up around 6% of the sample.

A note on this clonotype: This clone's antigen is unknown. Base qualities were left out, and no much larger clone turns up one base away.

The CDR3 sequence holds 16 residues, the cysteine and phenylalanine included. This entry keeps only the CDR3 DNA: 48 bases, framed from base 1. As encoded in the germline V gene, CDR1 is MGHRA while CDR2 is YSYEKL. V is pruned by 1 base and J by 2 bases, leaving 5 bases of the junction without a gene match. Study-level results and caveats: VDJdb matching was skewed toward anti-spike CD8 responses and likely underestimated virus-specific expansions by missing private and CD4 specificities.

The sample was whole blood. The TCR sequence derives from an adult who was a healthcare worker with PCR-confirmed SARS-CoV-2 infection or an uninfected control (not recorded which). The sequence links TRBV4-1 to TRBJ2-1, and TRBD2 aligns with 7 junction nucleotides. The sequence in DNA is TGCGCCAGCAGCCAAGTAGGGCTAGCGGCCTACAATGAGCAGTTCTTC. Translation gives CASSQVGLAAYNEQFF.